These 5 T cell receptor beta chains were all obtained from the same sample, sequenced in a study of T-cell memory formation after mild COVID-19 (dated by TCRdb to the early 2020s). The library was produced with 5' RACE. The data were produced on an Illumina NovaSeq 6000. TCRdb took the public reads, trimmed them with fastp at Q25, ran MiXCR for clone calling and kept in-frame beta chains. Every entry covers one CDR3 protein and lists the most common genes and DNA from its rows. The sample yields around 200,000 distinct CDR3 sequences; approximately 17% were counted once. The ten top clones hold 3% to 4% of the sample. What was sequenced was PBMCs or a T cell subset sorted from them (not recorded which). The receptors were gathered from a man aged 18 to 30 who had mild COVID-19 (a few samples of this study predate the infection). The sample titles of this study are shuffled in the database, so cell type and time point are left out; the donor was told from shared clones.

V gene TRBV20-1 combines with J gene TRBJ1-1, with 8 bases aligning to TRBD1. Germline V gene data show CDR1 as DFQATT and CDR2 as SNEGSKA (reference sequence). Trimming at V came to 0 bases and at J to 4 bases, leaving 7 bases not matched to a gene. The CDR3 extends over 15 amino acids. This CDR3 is CSARDPGQGATEAFF. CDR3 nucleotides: TGCAGTGCTAGAGACCCCGGACAGGGCGCCACTGAAGCTTTCTTT.

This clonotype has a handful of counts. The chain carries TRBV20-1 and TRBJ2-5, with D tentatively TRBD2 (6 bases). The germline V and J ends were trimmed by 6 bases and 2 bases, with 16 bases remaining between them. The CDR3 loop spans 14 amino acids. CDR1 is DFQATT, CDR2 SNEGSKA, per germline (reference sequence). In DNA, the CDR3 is TGCAGTGCAGACTCAGCGGCGGGACAAGAGACCCAGTACTTC. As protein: CSADSAAGQETQYF.

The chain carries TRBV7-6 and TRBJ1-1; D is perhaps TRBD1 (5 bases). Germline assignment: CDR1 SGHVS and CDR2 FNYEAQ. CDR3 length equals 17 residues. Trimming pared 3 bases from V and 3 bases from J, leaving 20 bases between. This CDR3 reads CASSFDAGRGWYTEAFF. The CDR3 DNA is TGTGCCAGCAGCTTTGATGCAGGGCGGGGTTGGTACACTGAAGCTTTCTTT.

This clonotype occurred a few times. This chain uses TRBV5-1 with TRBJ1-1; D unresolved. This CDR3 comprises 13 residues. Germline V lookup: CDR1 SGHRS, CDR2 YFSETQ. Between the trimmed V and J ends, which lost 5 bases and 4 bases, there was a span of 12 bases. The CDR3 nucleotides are TGCGCCAGCAGTCAGAGGCTGACCACTGAAGCTTTCTTT. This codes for CASSQRLTTEAFF.

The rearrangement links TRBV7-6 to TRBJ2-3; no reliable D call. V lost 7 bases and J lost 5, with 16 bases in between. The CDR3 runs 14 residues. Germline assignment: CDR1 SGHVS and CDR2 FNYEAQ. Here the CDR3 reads CASTSTGSGDTQYF. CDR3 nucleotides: TGTGCCAGCACCTCGACTGGTTCGGGAGATACGCAGTATTTT.